One and the same sample provided the 28 T cell receptor beta chains below, sequenced in a study of metastatic and nonmetastatic thyroid tumors. TCRdb reanalyzed the PCR reads via MiXCR. The sample records about 32,000 clones, 20% to 25% being singletons. Treatment of any kind had been given to no patient before thyroid surgery. Sequenced: blood. The source is a female donor with papillary thyroid cancer or a benign thyroid nodule (not recorded which). Some clones in this sample may be carry-over from other donors' samples.

This sequence joins TRBV10-2 and TRBJ2-7; no reliable D call. V was shortened by 10 bases and J by 11 bases, with 15 bases between the two germline ends. Germline CDR1 and CDR2: WSHSY and SAAADI. The CDR3 is 10 amino acids. CDR3 residues: CAIYRHDKYF. CDR3 nucleotide sequence: TGCGCCATCTACCGGCACGACAAGTACTTC.

This clone has a count of ten or more. The same CDR3 also results from other DNA sequences found in this sample. The V gene is TRBV5-6, the J gene TRBJ2-1; 12 positions match TRBD2. CDR1 is SGHDT, CDR2 YYEEEE, per germline. The trim removed 4 bases at V and 8 bases at J, leaving 10 bases unmatched. The CDR3 has 16 residues. CDR3 sequence (DNA): TGTGCCAGCAGCGGCGCTAGCGGGAGGGCCGGGGATGAGCAGTTCTTC. It yields the protein CASSGASGRAGDEQFF.

Only a few counts were recorded for this clone. The V and J genes are TRBV6-1 and TRBJ2-1; D is possibly TRBD2 (6 bases). V lost 7 bases, J lost 7 bases, and 17 bases lay in between. Germline CDR1 and CDR2: MNHNS and SASEGT. There are 14 residues in the CDR3. CDR3 in amino acids: CASTSKEGLNEQFF. CDR3 nucleotides: TGTGCCAGCACTTCCAAGGAGGGCCTAAATGAGCAGTTCTTC.

As regards this clone: One end of the junction fails to match germline, which may point to a read error. The chain carries TRBV6-1 and TRBJ1-1; D uncertain. Germline CDR1 and CDR2: MNHNS and SASEGT. This CDR3 spans 13 amino acids. This CDR3 reads CVSRDTVNTEAFF. CDR3 coding DNA: TGTGTCAGCAGAGATACAGTGAACACTGAAGCTTTCTTT.

This clone was observed at least ten times. Additional DNA sequences in this sample encode the identical CDR3. The rearrangement links TRBV29-1 to TRBJ2-3; D gene uncertain. Looked up from germline, CDR1 is SQVTM and CDR2 is ANQGSEA. Trimming took off 5 bases at V and 8 bases at J, with 14 bases between the two ends. The CDR3 loop spans 12 amino acids. DNA of the CDR3: TGCAGCGTTCGCGAGATCGCCGGTACGCAGTATTTT. Translating gives CSVREIAGTQYF.

This clone was seen ten or more times. The chain is built from TRBV18 and TRBJ1-2, with D tentatively TRBD1 (5 bases). Per the germline V gene, CDR1 is KGHSH and CDR2 is LQKENI. Trimming removed 4 bases from V and 0 bases from J, with 15 bases in between. The CDR3 covers 16 residues. Here the CDR3 reads CASSRAQVGANYGYTF. The CDR3 DNA is TGTGCCAGCTCACGGGCACAGGTCGGAGCTAACTATGGCTACACCTTC.

This clone was observed at least ten times. CDR3 bases: TGTGCCAGCAGTTTACGAGGGTACACTGAAGCTTTCTTT. Its translation is CASSLRGYTEAFF. The V gene is TRBV28, the J gene TRBJ1-1; D is unresolved. Germline-derived CDR1 and CDR2 are MDHEN and SYDVKM. Trimming cost V 2 bases and J 3 bases, with 7 bases left between them. CDR3 size: 13 residues.

The chain uses TRBV5-1 and TRBJ1-4, with D maybe TRBD1 (5 bases). Germline-derived CDR1 and CDR2 are SGHRS and YFSETQ. This CDR3 has 14 amino acids. V shed 5 bases and J shed 4 bases, with 12 bases lying between them. The chain's CDR3 is CASRPYQGNEKLFF. The CDR3 DNA follows: TGCGCCAGCAGGCCTTACCAGGGTAATGAAAAACTGTTTTTT.

V gene TRBV11-3 combines with J gene TRBJ2-7; 8 bases line up with TRBD1. Germline V gives CDR1 SGHNT, CDR2 YENEEA. Trimming cost V 7 bases and J 2 bases; bases outside gene matches: 10. CDR3 length: 15 amino acids. As DNA, the CDR3 is TGTGCCAGCATCGTCCGACAGGGGTTCGCCTACGAGCAGTACTTC. Amino acids: CASIVRQGFAYEQYF.

This clone showed up many times. It may be a read error: a sequence one base away is much more abundant. The V and J genes are TRBV12-3 or TRBV12-4 and TRBJ2-5; 10 nucleotides line up with TRBD2. There are 16 residues in the CDR3. V lost 5 bases and J lost 5; bases outside the gene matches: 11. CDR3 nucleotide sequence: TGTGCCAGCAGTCCGCGACCAGCGGGAGGGATGGAGACCCAGTACTTC. Amino acids: CASSPRPAGGMETQYF.

This clone was counted ten times or more. The chain couples TRBV19 to TRBJ1-4; D is uncertain. Germline V gene lookup returns CDR1 LNHDA and CDR2 SQIVND (reference sequence). V lost 6 bases, J lost 4 bases, and 12 bases lay in between. The CDR3 extends over 14 amino acids. CDR3 in DNA: TGTGCCAGTAGCCTAAACCGGATTAATGAAAAACTGTTTTTT. Its protein is CASSLNRINEKLFF.

This clone was seen at least ten times. The V and J genes are TRBV2 and TRBJ2-1, with D perhaps matching TRBD2 (6 bases). The CDR3 contains 13 residues. The germline V gene has CDR1 SNHLY and CDR2 FYNNEI. V was cut by 3 bases and J by 6 bases, with 9 bases left in between. The CDR3 protein is CASSEGGSNEQFF. The CDR3 DNA reads as TGTGCCAGCAGTGAGGGGGGTTCCAATGAGCAGTTCTTC.

The sample holds many counts of this clone. The J gene is TRBJ1-1, the V gene TRBV29-1, with 9 bases that match TRBD1. Per germline, CDR1 SQVTM and CDR2 ANQGSEA. The CDR3 has 13 residues. J lost 4 bases, V lost 5 bases, and 5 bases had no gene match. The CDR3 loop reads CSVSDRGSTEAFF. The CDR3 bases are TGCAGCGTTTCGGACAGGGGAAGCACTGAAGCTTTCTTT.

The CDR3 DNA reads as TGTGCCAGCAGTGATCCGACACAAACCTACGAGCAGTACTTC. As protein: CASSDPTQTYEQYF. J is TRBJ2-7 and V is TRBV2, with D hard to call. The CDR3 contains 14 residues. Deletions cut 3 bases from V and 2 bases from J, with 11 bases between. The germline V gene has CDR1 SNHLY and CDR2 FYNNEI. The variable domain in full, with the rest retrieved from reference TRBV2 and TRBJ2-7, is EPEVTQTPSHQVTQMGQEVILRCVPISNHLYFYWYRQILGQKVEFLVSFYNNEISEKSEIFDDQFSVERPDGSNFTLKIRSTKLEDSAMYFCASSDPTQTYEQYFGPGTRLTVT.

The chain couples TRBV20-1 to TRBJ1-1, with unresolved D. The CDR3 runs 13 residues. CDR1 DFQATT and CDR2 SNEGSKA come from the germline V gene (reference sequence). The V gene lost 2 bases and the J gene lost 1 base, with 8 bases spanning the gap. The CDR3 sequence is CSARLGKNTEAFF. Written as DNA, the CDR3 is TGCAGTGCTAGATTGGGAAAGAACACTGAAGCTTTCTTT.

V is TRBV6-1 and J is TRBJ2-1; TRBD2 aligns across 12 bases. This CDR3 contains 15 residues. After removal of 2 bases from V and 4 bases from J, the junction contained 0 bases not matched to a gene. Germline assignment: CDR1 MNHNS and CDR2 SASEGT. The CDR3 is CASSELAGGYNEQFF. For the CDR3, the DNA is TGTGCCAGCAGTGAACTAGCGGGGGGGTACAATGAGCAGTTCTTC.

This clone was counted many times. This may be a read error, as it is one base from a much larger clone. This specimen includes other DNA sequences encoding the same CDR3. The chain couples TRBV7-2 to TRBJ1-5; D unresolved. The CDR3 spans 15 residues. Germline V CDR1 and CDR2: SGHTA, FQGNSA. This chain's CDR3 is CASSSHINSNQPQHF. The CDR3 DNA follows: TGTGCCAGTAGCTCCCACATAAATAGCAATCAGCCCCAGCATTTT.

By its share, this clone is medium-sized. The rearrangement joins TRBV12-3 or TRBV12-4 to TRBJ1-3; no firm D call. This CDR3 spans 13 amino acids. Trimming pared 3 bases from V and 7 bases from J, leaving 10 bases between. CDR3 sequence: CASSFSRANTIYF. For the CDR3, the DNA is TGTGCCAGCAGTTTTTCCCGAGCCAACACCATATATTTT.

This clone was counted many times. This rearrangement joins TRBV7-9 to TRBJ1-1; D ambiguous. The CDR3 has 13 amino acids. Germline values: CDR1 SEHNR, CDR2 FQNEAQ (reference sequence). Between the trimmed V and J ends, which lost 3 bases and 3 bases, there was a span of 8 bases. CDR3 amino acids: CASSFSGYTEAFF. The CDR3 DNA follows: TGTGCCAGCAGCTTCTCGGGGTACACTGAAGCTTTCTTT.

Worth noting for this clone: A read error may account for a junction end that differs from germline. V usage is TRBV20-1 and J usage is TRBJ2-5; 7 bases fit TRBD2. Germline CDR1 reads DFQATT; CDR2 reads SNEGSKA (reference sequence). The CDR3 totals 13 residues. In DNA form, the CDR3 reads TGCTGTGCCCCATCTAGCGGCCAAGGGACCCAGTACTTC. This gives the protein CCAPSSGQGTQYF.

A word on this clone: Other nucleotide sequences in the sample specify the same CDR3. This chain joins TRBV7-2 and TRBJ1-2; 7 bases fit TRBD1. CDR1 is SGHTA and CDR2 is FQGNSA in the germline V gene. CDR3 size: 15 residues. Germline trimming cut 6 bases from V and 8 bases from J; bases unmatched to any gene: 15. The chain's CDR3 is CASRYSPGQGGGYTF. The CDR3 nucleotides read TGTGCCAGCAGATACAGCCCGGGACAAGGGGGCGGCTACACCTTC. Full variable domain (rest looked up from reference TRBV7-2 and TRBJ1-2): GAGVSQSPSNKVTEKGKDVELRCDPISGHTALYWYRQSLGQGLEFLIYFQGNSAPDKSGLPSDRFSAERTGGSVSTLTIQRTQQEDSAVYLCASRYSPGQGGGYTFGSGTRLTVV.

By sample share, this clone is medium-sized. The chain carries TRBV28 and TRBJ2-3; the match to TRBD2 covers 9 bases. Looked up from germline, CDR1 is MDHEN and CDR2 is SYDVKM. The trim removed 4 bases at V and 4 bases at J, leaving 9 bases unmatched. The CDR3 sequence is 16 residues long. This CDR3 reads CASSSISGSGADTQYF. CDR3 nucleotides: TGTGCCAGCAGTTCGATTAGCGGGAGTGGGGCAGATACGCAGTATTTT.

The chain uses TRBV20-1 and TRBJ2-7; perhaps D is TRBD1 or TRBD2 (7 bases each). The V gene's germline CDR1 is DFQATT and CDR2 SNEGSKA (reference sequence). This CDR3 comprises 11 residues. As DNA, the CDR3 is TGCACCGTAGGGGGCGGGGGCGAGCAGTACGTC. It is translated as CTVGGGGEQYV.

In its sample, this clone ranks as medium-sized (0.01 to 0.1%). The rearrangement uses TRBV28 and TRBJ2-2; 10 bases fit TRBD2. Germline-derived CDR1 and CDR2 are MDHEN and SYDVKM. The length of the CDR3 is 15 residues. Trimming removed 8 bases from V and 6 bases from J; junction bases left unmatched: 9. This CDR3 is CASLPSGRVAGELFF. CDR3 DNA sequence: TGTGCCAGCCTCCCCAGCGGGAGGGTCGCCGGGGAGCTGTTTTTT.

The chain joins TRBV11-1 to TRBJ1-2; 9 nucleotides match TRBD1. Unmatched junction bases numbered 12, after V lost 4 bases and J lost 3 bases. CDR1 is SGHAT, CDR2 FQDESV, per germline (reference sequence). The CDR3 is made up of 17 amino acids. In nucleotides, the CDR3 is TGTGCCAGCAGCTACCCAACAGGGGGCGCCCCTGACTATGGCTACACCTTC. Residues: CASSYPTGGAPDYGYTF.

As to this clone: Compared with germline, one end of the junction differs, possibly owing to a read error. The chain uses TRBV19 and TRBJ2-1; 8 bases agree with TRBD1. Germline assignment: CDR1 LNHDA and CDR2 SQIVND (reference sequence). The CDR3 runs 14 residues. CDR3 DNA sequence: TGTGCCAGTACGAGGACAGGGCTCAACATAGAGCAGTTGTTC. This gives the protein CASTRTGLNIEQLF.

This clone is deemed medium-sized. This chain uses TRBV11-3 with TRBJ2-7; D gene unclear. CDR3 length: 14 amino acids. V lost 6 bases and J lost 2, with 14 bases in between. Germline CDR1 reads SGHNT; CDR2 reads YENEEA. CDR3 sequence: CASSSFARPYEQYF. The CDR3 DNA sequence: TGTGCCAGCAGTTCCTTCGCCAGGCCCTACGAGCAGTACTTC.

This clone was observed many times. The chain recombines TRBV7-8 with TRBJ2-2; 7 bases align to TRBD2. Germline V CDR1 and CDR2: SGHVS, FQNEAQ. V was clipped by 3 bases and J by 4 bases; unmatched bases: 2. The CDR3 contains 14 residues. CDR3 DNA sequence: TGTGCCAGCAGCTTGACTAGCCCCACCGGGGAGCTGTTTTTT. Protein: CASSLTSPTGELFF.